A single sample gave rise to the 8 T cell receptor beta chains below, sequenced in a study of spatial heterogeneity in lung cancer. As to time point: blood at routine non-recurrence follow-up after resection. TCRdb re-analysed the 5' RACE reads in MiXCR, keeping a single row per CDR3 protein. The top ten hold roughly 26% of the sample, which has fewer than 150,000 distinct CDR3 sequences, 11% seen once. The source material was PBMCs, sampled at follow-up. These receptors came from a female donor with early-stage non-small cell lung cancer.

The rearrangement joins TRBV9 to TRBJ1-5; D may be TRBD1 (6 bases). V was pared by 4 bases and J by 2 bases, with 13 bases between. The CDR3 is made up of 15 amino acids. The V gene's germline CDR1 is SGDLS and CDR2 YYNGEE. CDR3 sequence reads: CASSQGQFGNQPQHF. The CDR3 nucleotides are TGTGCCAGCAGCCAAGGACAGTTCGGCAATCAGCCCCAGCATTTT.

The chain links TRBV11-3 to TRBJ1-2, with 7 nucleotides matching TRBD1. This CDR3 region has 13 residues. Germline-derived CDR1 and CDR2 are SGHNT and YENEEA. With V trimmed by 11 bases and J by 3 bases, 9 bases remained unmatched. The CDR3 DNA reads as TGTGCCGTAAGCCCGCAGGGGGACTATGGCTACACCTTC. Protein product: CAVSPQGDYGYTF.

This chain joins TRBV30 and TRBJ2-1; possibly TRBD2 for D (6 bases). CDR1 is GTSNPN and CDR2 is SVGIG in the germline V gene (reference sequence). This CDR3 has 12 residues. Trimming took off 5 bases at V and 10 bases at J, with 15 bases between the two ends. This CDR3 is CAWGILAREQFF. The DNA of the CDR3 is TGTGCCTGGGGAATCCTAGCGAGGGAGCAGTTCTTC.

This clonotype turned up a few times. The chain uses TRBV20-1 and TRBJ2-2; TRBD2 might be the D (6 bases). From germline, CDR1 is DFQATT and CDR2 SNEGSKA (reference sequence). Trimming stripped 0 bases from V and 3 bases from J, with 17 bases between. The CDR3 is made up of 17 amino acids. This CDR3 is CSARDGAGRGYTGELFF. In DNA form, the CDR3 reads TGCAGTGCTAGAGATGGGGCCGGGCGGGGCTACACCGGGGAGCTGTTTTTT.

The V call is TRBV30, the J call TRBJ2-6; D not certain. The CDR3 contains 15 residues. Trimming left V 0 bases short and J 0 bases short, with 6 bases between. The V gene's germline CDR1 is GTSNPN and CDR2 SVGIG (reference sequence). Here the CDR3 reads CAWSVWGSGANVLTF. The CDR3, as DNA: TGTGCCTGGAGTGTATGGGGCTCTGGGGCCAACGTCCTGACTTTC.

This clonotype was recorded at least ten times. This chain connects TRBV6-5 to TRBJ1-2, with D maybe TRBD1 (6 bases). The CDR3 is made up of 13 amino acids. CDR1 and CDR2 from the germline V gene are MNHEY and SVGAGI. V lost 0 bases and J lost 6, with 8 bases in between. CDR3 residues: CASSYSGGDGYTF. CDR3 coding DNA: TGTGCCAGCAGTTACTCCGGGGGCGATGGCTACACCTTC.

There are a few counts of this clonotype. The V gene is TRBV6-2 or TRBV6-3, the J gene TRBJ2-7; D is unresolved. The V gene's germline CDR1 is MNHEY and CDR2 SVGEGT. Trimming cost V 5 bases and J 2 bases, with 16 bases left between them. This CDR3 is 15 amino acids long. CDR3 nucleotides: TGTGCCAGCAGTCCCCGGGCCACCGTCACCTACGAGCAGTACGTC. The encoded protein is CASSPRATVTYEQYV.

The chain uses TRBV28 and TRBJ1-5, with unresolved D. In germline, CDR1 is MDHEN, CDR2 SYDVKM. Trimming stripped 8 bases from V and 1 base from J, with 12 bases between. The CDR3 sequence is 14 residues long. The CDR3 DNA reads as TGTGCCAGCTCCGGGCAGACAAGCAATCAGCCCCAGCATTTT. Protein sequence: CASSGQTSNQPQHF. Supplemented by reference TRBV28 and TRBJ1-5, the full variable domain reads DVKVTQSSRYLVKRTGEKVFLECVQDMDHENMFWYRQDPGLGLRLIYFSYDVKMKEKGDIPEGYSVSREKKERFSLILESASTNQTSMYLCASSGQTSNQPQHFGDGTRLSIL.